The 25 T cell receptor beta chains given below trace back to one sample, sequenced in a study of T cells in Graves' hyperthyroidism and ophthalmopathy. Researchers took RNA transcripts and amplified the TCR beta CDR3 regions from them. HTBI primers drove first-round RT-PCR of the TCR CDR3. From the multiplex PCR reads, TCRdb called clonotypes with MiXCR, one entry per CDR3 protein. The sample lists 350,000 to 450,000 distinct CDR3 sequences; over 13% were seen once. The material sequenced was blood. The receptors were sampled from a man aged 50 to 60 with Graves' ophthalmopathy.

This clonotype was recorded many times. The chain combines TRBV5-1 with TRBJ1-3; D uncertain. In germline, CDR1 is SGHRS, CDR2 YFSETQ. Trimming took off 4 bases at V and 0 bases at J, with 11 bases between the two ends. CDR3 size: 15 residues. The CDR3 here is CASSVDGFSGNTIYF. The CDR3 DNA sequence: TGCGCCAGCAGCGTGGACGGATTCTCTGGAAACACCATATATTTT.

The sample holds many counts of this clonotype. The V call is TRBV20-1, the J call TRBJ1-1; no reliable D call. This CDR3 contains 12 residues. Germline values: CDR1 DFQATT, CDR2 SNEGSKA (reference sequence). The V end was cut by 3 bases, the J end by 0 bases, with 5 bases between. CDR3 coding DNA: TGCAGTGCTAGTCCTGTGAACACTGAAGCTTTCTTT. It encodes CSASPVNTEAFF.

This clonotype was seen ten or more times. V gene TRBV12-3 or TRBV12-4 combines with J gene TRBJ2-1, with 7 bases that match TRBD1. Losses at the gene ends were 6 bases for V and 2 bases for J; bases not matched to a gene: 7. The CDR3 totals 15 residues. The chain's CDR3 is CASSLTGSTYNEQFF. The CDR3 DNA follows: TGTGCCAGCAGCCTGACAGGGAGCACCTACAATGAGCAGTTCTTC.

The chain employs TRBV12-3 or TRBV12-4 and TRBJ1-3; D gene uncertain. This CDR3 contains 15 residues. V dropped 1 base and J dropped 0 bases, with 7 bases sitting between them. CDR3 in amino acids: CASSLGTLSGNTIYF. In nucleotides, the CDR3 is TGTGCCAGCAGTTTAGGGACGCTCTCTGGAAACACCATATATTTT.

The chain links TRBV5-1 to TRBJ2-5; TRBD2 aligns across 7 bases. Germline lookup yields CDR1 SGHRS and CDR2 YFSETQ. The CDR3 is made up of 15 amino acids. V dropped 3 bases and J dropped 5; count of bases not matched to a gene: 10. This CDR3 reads CASSSGGSLRETQYF. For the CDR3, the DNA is TGCGCCAGCAGCTCTGGCGGGAGCCTCCGGGAGACCCAGTACTTC.

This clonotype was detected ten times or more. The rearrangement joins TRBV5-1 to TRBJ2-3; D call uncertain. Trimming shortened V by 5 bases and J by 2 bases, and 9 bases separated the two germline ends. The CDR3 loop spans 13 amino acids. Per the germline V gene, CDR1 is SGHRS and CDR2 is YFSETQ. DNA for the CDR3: TGCGCCAGCAGTGTACTAAACACAGATACGCAGTATTTT. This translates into CASSVLNTDTQYF.

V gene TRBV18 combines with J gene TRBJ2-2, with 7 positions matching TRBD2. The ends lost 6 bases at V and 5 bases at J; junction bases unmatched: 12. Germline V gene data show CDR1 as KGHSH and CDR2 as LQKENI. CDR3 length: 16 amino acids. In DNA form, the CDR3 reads TGTGCCAGCTCTCACCTGACTAGCCGGACTACCGGGGAGCTGTTTTTT. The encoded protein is CASSHLTSRTTGELFF.

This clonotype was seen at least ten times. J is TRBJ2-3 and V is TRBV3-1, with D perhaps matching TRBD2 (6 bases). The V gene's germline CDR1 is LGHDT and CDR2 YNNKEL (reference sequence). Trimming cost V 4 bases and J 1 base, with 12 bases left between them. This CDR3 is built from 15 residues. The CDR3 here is CASSPPRRGTDTQYF. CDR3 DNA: TGTGCCAGCAGCCCCCCCCGGAGGGGCACAGATACGCAGTATTTT.

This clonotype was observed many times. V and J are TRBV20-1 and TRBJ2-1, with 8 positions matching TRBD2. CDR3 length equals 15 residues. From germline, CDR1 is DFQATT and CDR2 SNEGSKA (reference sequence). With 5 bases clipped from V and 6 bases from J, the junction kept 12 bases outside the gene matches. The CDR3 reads CSALPLAAEVNEQFF. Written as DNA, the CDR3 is TGCAGTGCTCTACCACTAGCGGCGGAGGTCAATGAGCAGTTCTTC.

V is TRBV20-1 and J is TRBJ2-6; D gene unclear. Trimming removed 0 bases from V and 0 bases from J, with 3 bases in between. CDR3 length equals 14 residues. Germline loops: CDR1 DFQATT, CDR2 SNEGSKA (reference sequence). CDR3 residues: CSARDSSGANVLTF. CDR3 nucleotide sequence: TGCAGTGCTAGAGACAGCTCTGGGGCCAACGTCCTGACTTTC.

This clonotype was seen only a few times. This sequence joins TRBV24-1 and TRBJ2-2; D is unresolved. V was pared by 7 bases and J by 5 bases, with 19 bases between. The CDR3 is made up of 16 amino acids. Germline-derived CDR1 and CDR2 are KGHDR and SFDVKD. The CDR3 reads CATSDTQPLGTGELFF. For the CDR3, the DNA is TGTGCCACCAGCGATACCCAGCCTCTTGGGACCGGGGAGCTGTTTTTT.

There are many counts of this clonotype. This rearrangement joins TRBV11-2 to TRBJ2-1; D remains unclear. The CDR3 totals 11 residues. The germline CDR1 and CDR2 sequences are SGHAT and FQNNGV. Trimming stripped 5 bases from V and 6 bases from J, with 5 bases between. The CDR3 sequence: CASSLSNEQFF. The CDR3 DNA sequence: TGTGCCAGCAGCCTCTCCAATGAGCAGTTCTTC.

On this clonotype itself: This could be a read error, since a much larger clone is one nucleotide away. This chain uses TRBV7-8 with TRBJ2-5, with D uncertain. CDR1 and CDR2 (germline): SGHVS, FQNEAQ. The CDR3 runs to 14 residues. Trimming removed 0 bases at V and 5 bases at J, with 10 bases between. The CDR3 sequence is CASSLAIGSETQYF. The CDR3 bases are TGTGCCAGCAGCTTAGCGATTGGGTCGGAGACCCAGTACTTC.

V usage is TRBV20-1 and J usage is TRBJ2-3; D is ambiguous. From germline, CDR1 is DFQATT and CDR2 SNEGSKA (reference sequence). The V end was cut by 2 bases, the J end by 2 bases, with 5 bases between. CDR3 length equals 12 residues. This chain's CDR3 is CSARHATDTQYF. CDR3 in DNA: TGCAGTGCTAGACACGCCACAGATACGCAGTATTTT.

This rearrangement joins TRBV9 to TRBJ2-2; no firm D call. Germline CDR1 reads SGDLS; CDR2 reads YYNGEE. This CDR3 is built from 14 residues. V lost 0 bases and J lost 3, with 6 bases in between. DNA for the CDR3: TGTGCCAGCAGCGTAGTGGAGTACACCGGGGAGCTGTTTTTT. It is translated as CASSVVEYTGELFF.

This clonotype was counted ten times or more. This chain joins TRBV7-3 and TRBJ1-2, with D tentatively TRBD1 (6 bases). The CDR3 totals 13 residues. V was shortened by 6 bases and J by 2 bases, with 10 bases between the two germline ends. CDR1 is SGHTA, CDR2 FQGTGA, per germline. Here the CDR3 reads CASSFTGNYGYTF. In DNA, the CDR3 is TGTGCCAGCAGTTTCACAGGGAACTATGGCTACACCTTC.

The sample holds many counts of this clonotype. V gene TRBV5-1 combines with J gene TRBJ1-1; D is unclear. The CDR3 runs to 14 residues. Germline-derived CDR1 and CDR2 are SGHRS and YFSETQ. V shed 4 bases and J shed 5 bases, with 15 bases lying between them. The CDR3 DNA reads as TGCGCCAGCAGCCCGGCCGCCGGGTCTACTGAAGCTTTCTTT. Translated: CASSPAAGSTEAFF.

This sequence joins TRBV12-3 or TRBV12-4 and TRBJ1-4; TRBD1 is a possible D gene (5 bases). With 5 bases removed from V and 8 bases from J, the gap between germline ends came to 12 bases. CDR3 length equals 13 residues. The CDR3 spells CASSLFGGEKLFF. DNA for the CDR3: TGTGCCAGCAGTCTGTTCGGGGGGGAAAAACTGTTTTTT.

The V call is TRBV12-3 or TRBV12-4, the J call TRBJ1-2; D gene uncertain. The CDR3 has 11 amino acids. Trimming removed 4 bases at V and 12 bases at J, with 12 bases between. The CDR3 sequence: CASSYGAIHTF. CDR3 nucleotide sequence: TGTGCCAGCAGTTACGGAGCCATCCACACCTTC.

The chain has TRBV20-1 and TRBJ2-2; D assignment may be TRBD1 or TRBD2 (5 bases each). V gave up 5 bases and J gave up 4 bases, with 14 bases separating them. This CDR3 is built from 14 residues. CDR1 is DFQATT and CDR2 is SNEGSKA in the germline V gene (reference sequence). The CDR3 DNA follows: TGCAGTGCTTCTCCGGGGCGGACCACCGGGGAGCTGTTTTTT. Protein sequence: CSASPGRTTGELFF.

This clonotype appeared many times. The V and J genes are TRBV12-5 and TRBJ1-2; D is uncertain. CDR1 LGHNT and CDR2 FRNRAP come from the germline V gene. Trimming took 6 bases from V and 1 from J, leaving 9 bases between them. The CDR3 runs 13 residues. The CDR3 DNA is TGTGCTAGTGGATATGACGGTAACTATGGCTACACCTTC. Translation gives CASGYDGNYGYTF. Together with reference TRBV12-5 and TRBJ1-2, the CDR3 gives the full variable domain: DARVTQTPRHKVTEMGQEVTMRCQPILGHNTVFWYRQTMMQGLELLAYFRNRAPLDDSGMPKDRFSAEMPDATLATLKIQPSEPRDSAVYFCASGYDGNYGYTFGSGTRLTVV.

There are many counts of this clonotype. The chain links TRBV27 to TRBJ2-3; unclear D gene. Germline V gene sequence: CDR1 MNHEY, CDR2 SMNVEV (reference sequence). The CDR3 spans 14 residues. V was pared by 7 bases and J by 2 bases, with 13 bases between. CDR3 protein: CASTIGSPTDTQYF. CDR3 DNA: TGTGCCAGCACTATCGGTTCCCCCACAGATACGCAGTATTTT.

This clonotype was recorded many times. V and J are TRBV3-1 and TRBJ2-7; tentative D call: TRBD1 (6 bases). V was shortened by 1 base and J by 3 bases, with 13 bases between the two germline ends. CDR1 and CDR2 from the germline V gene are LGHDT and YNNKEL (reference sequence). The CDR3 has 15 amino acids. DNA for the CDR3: TGTGCCAGCAGCCAAGTCTGGGGGCCACGCTACGAGCAGTACTTC. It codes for CASSQVWGPRYEQYF.

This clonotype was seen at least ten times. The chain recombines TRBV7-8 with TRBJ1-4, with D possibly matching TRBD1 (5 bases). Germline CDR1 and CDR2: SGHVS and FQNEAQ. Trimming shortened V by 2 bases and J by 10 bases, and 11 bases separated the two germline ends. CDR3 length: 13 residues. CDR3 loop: CASSLSGEGKLFF. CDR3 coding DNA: TGTGCCAGCAGCTTATCGGGGGAGGGAAAACTGTTTTTT.

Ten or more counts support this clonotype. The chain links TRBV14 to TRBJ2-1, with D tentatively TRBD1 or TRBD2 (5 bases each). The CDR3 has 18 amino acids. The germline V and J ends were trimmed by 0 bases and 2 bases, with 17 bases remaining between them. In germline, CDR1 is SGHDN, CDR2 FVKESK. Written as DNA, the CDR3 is TGTGCCAGCAGCCAAGATCCCCCAGGGACGAGAACCTACAATGAGCAGTTCTTC. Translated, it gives CASSQDPPGTRTYNEQFF.